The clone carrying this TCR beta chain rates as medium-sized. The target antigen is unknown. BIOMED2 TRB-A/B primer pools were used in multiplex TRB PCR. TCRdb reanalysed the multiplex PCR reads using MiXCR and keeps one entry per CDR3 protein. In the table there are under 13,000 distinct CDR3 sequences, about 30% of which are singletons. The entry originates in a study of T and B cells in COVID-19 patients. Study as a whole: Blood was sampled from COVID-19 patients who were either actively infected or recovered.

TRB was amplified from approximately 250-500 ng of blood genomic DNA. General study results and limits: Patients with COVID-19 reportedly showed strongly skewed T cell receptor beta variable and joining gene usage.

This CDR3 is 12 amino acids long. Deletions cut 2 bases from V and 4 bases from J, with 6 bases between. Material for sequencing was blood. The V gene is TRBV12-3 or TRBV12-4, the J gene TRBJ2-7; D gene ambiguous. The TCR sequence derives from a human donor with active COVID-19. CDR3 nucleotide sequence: TGTGCCAGCAGTTTAATTTTGTACGAGCAGTACTTC. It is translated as CASSLILYEQYF.